The 17 T cell receptor beta chains listed next were all sequenced from one sample in a study of immune evolution from preneoplasia to lung adenocarcinoma. Using immunoSEQ multiplex PCR, the repertoire was profiled, and TCRdb retains in-frame clones only, with some absent. This table holds 15,000 to 20,000 clones, 80% to 90% found once. Specimen: FFPE invasive lung adenocarcinoma tissue. The receptor set was obtained from a person between 65 and 80 years old with invasive lung adenocarcinoma.

This chain joins TRBV6-6 and TRBJ1-5; TRBD1 matches at 9 bases. This CDR3 contains 15 residues. Germline assignment: CDR1 MNHNY and CDR2 SVGAGI (reference sequence). The J segment lost 3 bases and the V segment lost 1 base, leaving 1 base of the junction unmatched. The CDR3 is CASSYWTGVNQPQHF. In nucleotides, the CDR3 is TGTGCCAGCAGTTACTGGACAGGGGTCAATCAGCCCCAGCATTTT.

V is TRBV28 and J is TRBJ1-4, with D possibly being TRBD1 (6 bases). The germline CDR1 and CDR2 sequences are MDHEN and SYDVKM. V was clipped by 6 bases and J by 4 bases, with 12 bases between them. The CDR3 has 14 amino acids. CDR3 nucleotides: TGTGCCAGCAGAGTCGGACAGAGTAATGAAAAACTGTTTTTT. This encodes CASRVGQSNEKLFF.

The chain joins TRBV11-3 to TRBJ2-3; unclear D gene. V lost 1 base, J lost 4 bases, and 12 bases lay in between. CDR1 is SGHNT, CDR2 YENEEA, per germline. The CDR3 covers 15 residues. This CDR3 is CASSLGQPGADTQYF. The DNA of the CDR3 is TGTGCCAGCAGCTTAGGTCAGCCTGGCGCAGATACGCAGTATTTT. Complete variable domain (other parts from reference TRBV11-3 and TRBJ2-3): EAGVVQSPRYKIIEKKQPVAFWCNPISGHNTLYWYLQNLGQGPELLIRYENEEAVDDSQLPKDRFSAERLKGVDSTLKIQPAELGDSAVYLCASSLGQPGADTQYFGPGTRLTVL.

The chain carries TRBV9 and TRBJ1-1; 8 bases align to TRBD1. Per germline, CDR1 SGDLS and CDR2 YYNGEE. The CDR3 is 16 residues long. J gave up 6 bases and V 0 bases, and 10 bases lay outside the gene matches. Written as DNA, the CDR3 is TGTGCCAGCAGCGTAGGGCAGGGGGCAGGGGTCGCTGAAGCTTTCTTT. It translates to CASSVGQGAGVAEAFF.

The chain has TRBV7-8 and TRBJ2-1, with 15 bases fitting TRBD2. The germline V gene encodes CDR1 SGHVS and CDR2 FQNEAQ. The CDR3 contains 16 residues. After removal of 5 bases from V and 6 bases from J, the junction contained 5 bases not matched to a gene. DNA of the CDR3: TGTGCCAGCAGCCCCCGGACTAGCGGGGGGGCCAATGAGCAGTTCTTC. Translated: CASSPRTSGGANEQFF.

The chain couples TRBV27 to TRBJ2-1, with TRBD2 identical over 10 bases. Germline loops: CDR1 MNHEY, CDR2 SMNVEV (reference sequence). With 6 bases clipped from V and 4 bases from J, the junction kept 6 bases outside the gene matches. The length of the CDR3 is 15 residues. The CDR3 DNA reads TGTGCCAGCAGAGGGAGCGGGAGGGGTTACAATGAGCAGTTCTTC. Translation gives CASRGSGRGYNEQFF.

The rearrangement links TRBV7-2 to TRBJ2-7; tentatively, D is TRBD2 (6 bases). CDR3 length equals 12 residues. V shed 5 bases and J shed 4 bases, with 9 bases lying between them. Germline lookup yields CDR1 SGHTA and CDR2 FQGNSA. The DNA of the CDR3 is TGTGCCAGCAGCCCCGGAGGGTACGAGCAGTACTTC. This sequence encodes CASSPGGYEQYF. Filled out from reference TRBV7-2 and TRBJ2-7, the complete variable domain reads GAGVSQSPSNKVTEKGKDVELRCDPISGHTALYWYRQSLGQGLEFLIYFQGNSAPDKSGLPSDRFSAERTGGSVSTLTIQRTQQEDSAVYLCASSPGGYEQYFGPGTRLTVT.

This chain links TRBV21-1 with TRBJ1-5. TRBV21-1 counts as a pseudogene. The CDR3 runs to 14 residues. The CDR3 DNA sequence: TGTGCCAGCAGCTCCCACCTGATCAATCAGCCCCAGCATTTT. This encodes CASSSHLINQPQHF.

V usage is TRBV6-6 and J usage is TRBJ2-5, with 8 nucleotides matching TRBD2. The CDR3 consists of 15 residues. V shed 5 bases, J shed 1 base, and the junction held 6 bases outside the gene matches. Germline values: CDR1 MNHNY, CDR2 SVGAGI (reference sequence). CDR3 nucleotide sequence: TGTGCCAGCAGTCGAACTAGCGGATCCCAAGAGACCCAGTACTTC. Its protein is CASSRTSGSQETQYF.

The rearrangement joins TRBV19 to TRBJ1-2; 7 bases are shared with TRBD1. The V gene's germline CDR1 is LNHDA and CDR2 SQIVND (reference sequence). The CDR3 loop spans 14 amino acids. V lost 6 bases to trimming and J lost 4 bases; unmatched junction nucleotides: 8. CDR3 bases: TGTGCCAGTAGGGATCTGACAGGGCCCTATGGCTACACCTTC. Its protein is CASRDLTGPYGYTF.

The V call is TRBV5-1, the J call TRBJ1-4; D remains ambiguous. Germline assignment: CDR1 SGHRS and CDR2 YFSETQ. CDR3 length equals 15 residues. With 0 bases removed from V and 8 bases from J, the gap between germline ends came to 14 bases. CDR3 loop: CASSLGAGQREKLFF. The CDR3 region has the DNA TGCGCCAGCAGCTTGGGGGCAGGTCAGAGGGAAAAACTGTTTTTT. The full variable domain, its missing parts supplied by reference TRBV5-1 and TRBJ1-4, is KAGVTQTPRYLIKTRGQQVTLSCSPISGHRSVSWYQQTPGQGLQFLFEYFSETQRNKGNFPGRFSGRQFSNSRSEMNVSTLELGDSALYLCASSLGAGQREKLFFGSGTQLSVL.

The chain joins TRBV2 to TRBJ1-2, with no clear D. Trimming removed 7 bases from V and 1 base from J, with 1 base in between. The germline gives CDR1 SNHLY, CDR2 FYNNEI. This CDR3 has 10 residues. The CDR3 coding sequence is TGTGCCAGCAATAACTATGGCTACACCTTC. Protein: CASNNYGYTF.

This clone was seen a single time. The J gene is TRBJ1-3, the V gene TRBV9; possibly TRBD1 for D (6 bases). CDR3 length equals 14 residues. Looked up from germline, CDR1 is SGDLS and CDR2 is YYNGEE. Trimming took off 5 bases at V and 4 bases at J, with 13 bases between the two ends. CDR3 sequence: CASRPGVSGNTIYF. The CDR3 nucleotides are TGTGCCAGCAGACCAGGGGTATCCGGAAACACCATATATTTT.

This sequence joins TRBV4-1 and TRBJ1-1; D unclear. Trimming left V 0 bases short and J 11 bases short, with 13 bases between. CDR3 size: 13 residues. Germline lookup yields CDR1 MGHRA and CDR2 YSYEKL. The CDR3 bases are TGCGCCAGCAGCCAAGATGGGTTCAGAGCGGCTTTCTTT. Translating gives CASSQDGFRAAFF.

The rearrangement uses TRBV19 and TRBJ2-1; D remains unclear. V was clipped by 5 bases and J by 0 bases, with 2 bases between them. The CDR3 is 12 amino acids. CDR1 LNHDA and CDR2 SQIVND come from the germline V gene (reference sequence). The CDR3 sequence: CASSPSYNEQFF. In DNA, the CDR3 is TGTGCCAGTAGTCCCTCCTACAATGAGCAGTTCTTC.

This chain joins TRBV19 and TRBJ1-1; D is ambiguous. This CDR3 is 12 amino acids long. Trimming took 5 bases from V and 9 from J, leaving 13 bases between them. Germline V gene data show CDR1 as LNHDA and CDR2 as SQIVND (reference sequence). CDR3 sequence reads: CASSFSRDKAFF. In nucleotides, the CDR3 is TGTGCCAGTAGTTTTTCCCGGGATAAAGCTTTCTTT.

This chain connects TRBV28 to TRBJ2-7; 7 positions agree with TRBD2. Germline assignment: CDR1 MDHEN and CDR2 SYDVKM. V lost 2 bases, J lost 2 bases, and 6 bases stayed unmatched. This CDR3 is 15 amino acids long. The CDR3 reads CASSLSGLDTYEQYF. The DNA for the CDR3 is TGTGCCAGCAGTTTAAGCGGACTAGATACCTACGAGCAGTACTTC.